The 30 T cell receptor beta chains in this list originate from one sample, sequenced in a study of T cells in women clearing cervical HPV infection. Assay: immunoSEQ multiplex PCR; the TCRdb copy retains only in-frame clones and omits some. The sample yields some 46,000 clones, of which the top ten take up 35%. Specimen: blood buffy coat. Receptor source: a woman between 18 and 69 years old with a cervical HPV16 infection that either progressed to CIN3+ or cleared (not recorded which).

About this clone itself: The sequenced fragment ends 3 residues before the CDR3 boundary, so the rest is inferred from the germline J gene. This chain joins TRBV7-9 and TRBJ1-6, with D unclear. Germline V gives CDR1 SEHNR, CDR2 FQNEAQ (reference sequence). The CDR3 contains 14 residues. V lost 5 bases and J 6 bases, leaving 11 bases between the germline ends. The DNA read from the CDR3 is TGTGCCAGCAGCCCATTAACCGGTAATTCACCC. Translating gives CASSPLTGNSP. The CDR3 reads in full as CASSPLTGNSPLHF. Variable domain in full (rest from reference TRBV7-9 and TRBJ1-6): DTGVSQNPRHKITKRGQNVTFRCDPISEHNRLYWYRQTLGQGPEFLTYFQNEAQLEKSRLLSDRFSAERPKGSFSTLEIQRTEQGDSAMYLCASSPLTGNSPLHFGNGTRLTVT.

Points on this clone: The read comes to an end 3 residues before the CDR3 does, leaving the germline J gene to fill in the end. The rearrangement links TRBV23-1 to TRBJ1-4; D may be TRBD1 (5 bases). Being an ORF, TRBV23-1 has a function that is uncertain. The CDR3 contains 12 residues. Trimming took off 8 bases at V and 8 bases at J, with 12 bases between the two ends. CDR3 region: CASLLGGEKLFF. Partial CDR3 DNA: TGCGCCAGCCTCCTTGGGGGGGAAAAA.

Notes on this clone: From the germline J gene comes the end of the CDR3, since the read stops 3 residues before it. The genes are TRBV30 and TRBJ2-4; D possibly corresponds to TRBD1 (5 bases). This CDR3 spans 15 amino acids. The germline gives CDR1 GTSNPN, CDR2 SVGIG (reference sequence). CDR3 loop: CAWSALKTAIYGQYF. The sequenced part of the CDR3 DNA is TGTGCCTGGAGTGCGCTAAAGACAGCGATCTATGGT.

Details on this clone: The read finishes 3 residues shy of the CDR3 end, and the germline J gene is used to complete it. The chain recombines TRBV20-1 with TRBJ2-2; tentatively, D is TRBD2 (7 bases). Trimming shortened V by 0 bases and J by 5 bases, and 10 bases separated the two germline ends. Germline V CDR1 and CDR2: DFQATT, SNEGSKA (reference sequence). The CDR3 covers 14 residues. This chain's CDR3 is CSAREGGATGELFF. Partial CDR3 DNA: TGCAGTGCTAGAGAGGGGGGGGCAACCGGGGAG.

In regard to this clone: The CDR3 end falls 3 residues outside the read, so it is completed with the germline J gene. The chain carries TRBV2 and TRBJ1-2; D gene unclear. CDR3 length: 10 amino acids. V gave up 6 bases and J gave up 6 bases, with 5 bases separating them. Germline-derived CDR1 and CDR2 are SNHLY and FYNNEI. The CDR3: CASRQNGYTF. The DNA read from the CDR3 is TGTGCCAGCAGACAGAATGGC.

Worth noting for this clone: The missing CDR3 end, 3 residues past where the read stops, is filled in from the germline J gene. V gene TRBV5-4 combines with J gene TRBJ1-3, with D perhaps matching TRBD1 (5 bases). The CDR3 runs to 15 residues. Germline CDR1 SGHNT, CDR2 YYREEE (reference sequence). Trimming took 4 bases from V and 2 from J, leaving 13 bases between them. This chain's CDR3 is CASSPGTLAGNTIYF. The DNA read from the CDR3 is TGTGCCAGCAGCCCCGGGACTTTGGCTGGAAACACC.

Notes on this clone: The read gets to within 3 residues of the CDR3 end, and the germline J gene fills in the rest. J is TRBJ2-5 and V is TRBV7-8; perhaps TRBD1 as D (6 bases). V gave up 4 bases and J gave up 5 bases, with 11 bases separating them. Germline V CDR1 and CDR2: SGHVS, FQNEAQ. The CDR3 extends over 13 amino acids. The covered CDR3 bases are TGTGCCAGCAGCTCCCAGGGGCTGGAGACC. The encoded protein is CASSSQGLET. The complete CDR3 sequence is CASSSQGLETQYF.

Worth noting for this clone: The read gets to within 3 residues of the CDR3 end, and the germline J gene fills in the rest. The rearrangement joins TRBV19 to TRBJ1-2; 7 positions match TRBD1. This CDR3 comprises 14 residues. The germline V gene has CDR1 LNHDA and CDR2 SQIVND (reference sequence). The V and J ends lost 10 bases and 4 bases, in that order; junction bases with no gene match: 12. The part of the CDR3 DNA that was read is TGTGCCACCCATTCAGGGGGACAGATCTATGGC. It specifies CATHSGGQIYG. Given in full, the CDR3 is CATHSGGQIYGYTF.

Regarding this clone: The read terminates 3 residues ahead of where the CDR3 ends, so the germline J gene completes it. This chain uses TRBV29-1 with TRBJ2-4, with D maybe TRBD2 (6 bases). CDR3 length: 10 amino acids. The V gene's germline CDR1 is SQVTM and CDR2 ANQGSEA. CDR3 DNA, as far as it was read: TGCAGCGTTCCCGGGACTTCT. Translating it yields CSVPGTS. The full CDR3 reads CSVPGTSQYF.

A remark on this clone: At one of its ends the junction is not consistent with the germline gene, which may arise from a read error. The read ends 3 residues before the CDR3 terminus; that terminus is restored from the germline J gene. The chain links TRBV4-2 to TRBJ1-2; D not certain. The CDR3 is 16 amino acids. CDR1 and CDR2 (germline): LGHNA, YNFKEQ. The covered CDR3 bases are TGCGCCAGCAGCCAAGCAGGAGAAACAGTTTATTATGGC. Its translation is CASSQAGETVYYG. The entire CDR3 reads CASSQAGETVYYGYTF.

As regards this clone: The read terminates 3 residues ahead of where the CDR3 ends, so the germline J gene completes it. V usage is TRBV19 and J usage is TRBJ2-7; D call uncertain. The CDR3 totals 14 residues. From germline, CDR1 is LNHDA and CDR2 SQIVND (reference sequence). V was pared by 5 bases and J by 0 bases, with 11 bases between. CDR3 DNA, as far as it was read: TGTGCCAGTAGTCTCCACAGCCCCTCCTACGAG. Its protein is CASSLHSPSYE. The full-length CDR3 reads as CASSLHSPSYEQYF.

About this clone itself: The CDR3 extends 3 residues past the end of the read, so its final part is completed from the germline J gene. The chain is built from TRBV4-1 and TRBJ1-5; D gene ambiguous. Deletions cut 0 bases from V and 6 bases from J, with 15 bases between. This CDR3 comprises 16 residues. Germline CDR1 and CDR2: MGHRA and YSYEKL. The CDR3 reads CASSQEGGPIGQPQHF. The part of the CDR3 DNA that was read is TGCGCCAGCAGCCAAGAAGGTGGTCCGATTGGTCAGCCC.

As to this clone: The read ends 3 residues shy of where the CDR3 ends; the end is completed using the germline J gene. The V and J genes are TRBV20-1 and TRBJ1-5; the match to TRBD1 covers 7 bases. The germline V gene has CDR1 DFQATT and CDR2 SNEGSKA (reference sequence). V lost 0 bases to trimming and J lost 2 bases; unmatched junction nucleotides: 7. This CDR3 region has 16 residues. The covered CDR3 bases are TGCAGTGCTAGAGATGTAGGGGGCAGAGGCAATCAGCCC. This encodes CSARDVGGRGNQP. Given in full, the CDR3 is CSARDVGGRGNQPQHF.

The CDR3 bases that were read are TGTGCCAGCAGGGTCGGGACATCTGGC. Its protein is CASRVGTSG. The entire CDR3 protein is CASRVGTSGYTF. V gene TRBV7-9 combines with J gene TRBJ1-2, with D maybe TRBD1 (6 bases). The read gets to within 3 residues of the CDR3 end, and the germline J gene fills in the rest. This CDR3 is built from 12 residues. CDR1 and CDR2 (germline): SEHNR, FQNEAQ (reference sequence). V lost 6 bases to trimming and J lost 7 bases, with 12 bases between them.

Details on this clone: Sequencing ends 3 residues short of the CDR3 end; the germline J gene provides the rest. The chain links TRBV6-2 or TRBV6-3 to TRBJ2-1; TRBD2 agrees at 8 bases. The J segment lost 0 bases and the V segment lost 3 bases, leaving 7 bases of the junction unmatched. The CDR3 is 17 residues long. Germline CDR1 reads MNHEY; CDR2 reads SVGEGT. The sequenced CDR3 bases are TGTGCCAGCAGTTATCCCAAAGCGGGAGTCTCCTACAATGAG. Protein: CASSYPKAGVSYNE. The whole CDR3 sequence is CASSYPKAGVSYNEQFF.

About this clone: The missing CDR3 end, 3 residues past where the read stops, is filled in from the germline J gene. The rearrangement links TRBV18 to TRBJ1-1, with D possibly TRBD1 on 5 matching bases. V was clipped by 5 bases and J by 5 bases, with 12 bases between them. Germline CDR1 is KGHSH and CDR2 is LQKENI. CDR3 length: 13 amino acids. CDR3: CASSSQGRTEAFF. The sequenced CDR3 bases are TGTGCCAGCTCAAGTCAGGGTCGAACTGAA.

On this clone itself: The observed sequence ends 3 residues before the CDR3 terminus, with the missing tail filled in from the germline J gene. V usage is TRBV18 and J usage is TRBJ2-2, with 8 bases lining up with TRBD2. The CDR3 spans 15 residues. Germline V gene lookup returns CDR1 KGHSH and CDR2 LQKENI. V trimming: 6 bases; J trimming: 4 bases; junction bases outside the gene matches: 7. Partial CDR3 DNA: TGTGCCAGCTCCCCCGGGACTAGTCGCACCGGGGAG. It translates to CASSPGTSRTGE. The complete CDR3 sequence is CASSPGTSRTGELFF.

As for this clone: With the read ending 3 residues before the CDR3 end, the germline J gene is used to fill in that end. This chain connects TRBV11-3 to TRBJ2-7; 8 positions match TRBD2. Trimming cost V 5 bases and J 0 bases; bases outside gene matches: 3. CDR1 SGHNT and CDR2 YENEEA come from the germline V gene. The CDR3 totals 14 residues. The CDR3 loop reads CASSAGGSSYEQYF. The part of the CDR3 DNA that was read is TGTGCCAGCAGCGCGGGGGGAAGCTCCTACGAG.

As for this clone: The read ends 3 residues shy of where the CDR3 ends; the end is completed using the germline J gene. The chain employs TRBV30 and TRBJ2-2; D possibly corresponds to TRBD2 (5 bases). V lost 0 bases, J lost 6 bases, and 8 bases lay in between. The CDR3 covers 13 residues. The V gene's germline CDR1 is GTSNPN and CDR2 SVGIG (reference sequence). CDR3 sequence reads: CAWSVRTSGELFF. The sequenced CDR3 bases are TGTGCCTGGAGTGTACGGACTTCCGGGGAG. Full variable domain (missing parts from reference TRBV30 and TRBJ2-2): SQTIHQWPATLVQPVGSPLSLECTVEGTSNPNLYWYRQAAGRGLQLLFYSVGIGQISSEVPQNLSASRPQDRQFILSSKKLLLSDSGFYLCAWSVRTSGELFFGEGSRLTVL.

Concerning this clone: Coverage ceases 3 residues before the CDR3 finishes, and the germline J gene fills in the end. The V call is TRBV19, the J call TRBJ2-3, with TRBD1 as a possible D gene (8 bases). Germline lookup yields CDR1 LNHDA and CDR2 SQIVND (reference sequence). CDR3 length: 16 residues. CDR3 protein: CASTPSRTGRGETQYF. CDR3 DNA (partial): TGTGCCAGTACCCCCTCTCGGACAGGGAGGGGAGAGACG.

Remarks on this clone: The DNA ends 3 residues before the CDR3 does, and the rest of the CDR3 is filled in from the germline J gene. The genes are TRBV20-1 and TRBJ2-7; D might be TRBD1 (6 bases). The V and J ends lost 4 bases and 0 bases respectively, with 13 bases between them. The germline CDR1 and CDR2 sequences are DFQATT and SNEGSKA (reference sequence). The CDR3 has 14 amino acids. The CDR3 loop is CSANPDSNSYEQYF. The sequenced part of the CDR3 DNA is TGCAGTGCTAACCCGGACAGTAACTCCTACGAG.

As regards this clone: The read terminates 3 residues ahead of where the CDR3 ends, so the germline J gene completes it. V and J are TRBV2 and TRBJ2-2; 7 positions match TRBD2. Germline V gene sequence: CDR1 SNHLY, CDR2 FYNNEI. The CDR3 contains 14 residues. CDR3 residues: CASRLGGGGEKLFF. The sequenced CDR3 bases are TGTGCCAGCAGGCTGGGCGGGGGAGGGGAAAAG. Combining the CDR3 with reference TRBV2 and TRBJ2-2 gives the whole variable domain EPEVTQTPSHQVTQMGQEVILRCVPISNHLYFYWYRQILGQKVEFLVSFYNNEISEKSEIFDDQFSVERPDGSNFTLKIRSTKLEDSAMYFCASRLGGGGEKLFFGEGSRLTVL.

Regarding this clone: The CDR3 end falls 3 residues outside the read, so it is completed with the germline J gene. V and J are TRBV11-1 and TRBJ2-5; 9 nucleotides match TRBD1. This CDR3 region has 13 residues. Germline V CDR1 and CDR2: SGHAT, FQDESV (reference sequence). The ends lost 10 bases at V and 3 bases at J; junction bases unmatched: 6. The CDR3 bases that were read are TGTGCCACTTCCGGGACAGGGAAAGAGACC. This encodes CATSGTGKET. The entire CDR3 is CATSGTGKETQYF.

CDR3 bases read: TGTGCCAGCAGCGAAAGGGGGGGAGTCCGTCCCTACGAG. It specifies CASSERGGVRPYE. The full-length CDR3 reads as CASSERGGVRPYEQYF. The chain couples TRBV4-2 to TRBJ2-7, with D possibly TRBD2 on 7 matching bases. The read falls 3 residues short of the CDR3 end, and the missing part is taken from the germline J gene. This CDR3 spans 16 amino acids. Germline V gene lookup returns CDR1 LGHNA and CDR2 YNFKEQ. Trimming cost V 5 bases and J 2 bases, with 19 bases left between them.

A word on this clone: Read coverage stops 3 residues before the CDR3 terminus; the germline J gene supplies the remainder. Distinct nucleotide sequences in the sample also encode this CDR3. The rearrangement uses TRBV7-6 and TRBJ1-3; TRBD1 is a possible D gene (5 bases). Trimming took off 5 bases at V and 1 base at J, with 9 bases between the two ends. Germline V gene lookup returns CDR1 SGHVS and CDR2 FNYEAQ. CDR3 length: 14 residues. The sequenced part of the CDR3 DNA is TGTGCCAGCAGCCGGGGGGGTTCTGGAAACACC. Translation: CASSRGGSGNT. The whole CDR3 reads CASSRGGSGNTIYF.

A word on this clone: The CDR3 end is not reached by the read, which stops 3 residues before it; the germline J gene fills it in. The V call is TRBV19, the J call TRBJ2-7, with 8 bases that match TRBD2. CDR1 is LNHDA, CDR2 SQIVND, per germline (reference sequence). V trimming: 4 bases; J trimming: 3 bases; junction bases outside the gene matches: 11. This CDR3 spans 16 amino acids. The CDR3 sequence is CASSRGSGSNFYEQYF. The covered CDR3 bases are TGTGCCAGTAGTAGGGGGAGCGGGAGTAACTTCTACGAG.

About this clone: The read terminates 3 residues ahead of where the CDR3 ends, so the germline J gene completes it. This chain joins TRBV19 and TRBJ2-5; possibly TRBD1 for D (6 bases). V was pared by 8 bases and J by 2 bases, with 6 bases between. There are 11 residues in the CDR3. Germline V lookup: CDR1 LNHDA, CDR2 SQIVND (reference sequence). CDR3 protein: CASQGQETQYF. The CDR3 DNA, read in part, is TGTGCCAGTCAGGGGCAAGAGACC. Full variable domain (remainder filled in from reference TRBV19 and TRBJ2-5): DGGITQSPKYLFRKEGQNVTLSCEQNLNHDAMYWYRQDPGQGLRLIYYSQIVNDFQKGDIAEGYSVSREKKESFPLTVTSAQKNPTAFYLCASQGQETQYFGPGTRLLVL.

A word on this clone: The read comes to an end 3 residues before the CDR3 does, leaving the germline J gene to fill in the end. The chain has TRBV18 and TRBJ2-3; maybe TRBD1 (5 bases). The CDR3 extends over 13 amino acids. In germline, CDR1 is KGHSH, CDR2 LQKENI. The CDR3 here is CASSPATEETQYF. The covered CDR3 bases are TGTGCCAGCTCACCGGCGACAGAAGAGACG.

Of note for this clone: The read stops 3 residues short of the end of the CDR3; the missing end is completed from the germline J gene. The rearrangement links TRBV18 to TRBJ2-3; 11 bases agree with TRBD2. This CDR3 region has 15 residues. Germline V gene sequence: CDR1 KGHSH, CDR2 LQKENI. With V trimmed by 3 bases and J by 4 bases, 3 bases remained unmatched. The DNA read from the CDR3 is TGTGCCAGCTCACCCCCGGGACTAGCGGCAGATACG. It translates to CASSPPGLAADT. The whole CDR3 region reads CASSPPGLAADTQYF.

The sequenced CDR3 bases are TGTGCCAGCAGCACCCAACTAGCGAGATTTAACAATGAG. This sequence encodes CASSTQLARFNNE. The full CDR3 sequence reads CASSTQLARFNNEQFF. V is TRBV13 and J is TRBJ2-1; 7 bases are a match to TRBD2. The CDR3 end is not reached by the read, which stops 3 residues before it; the germline J gene fills it in. Germline V gene data show CDR1 as PRHDT and CDR2 as FYEKMQ (reference sequence). V shed 5 bases and J 5 bases; nucleotides not matched to a gene: 12. This CDR3 has 16 amino acids.